This TCR beta chain was identified in a study of shared clonotypes between healthy human individuals. TCRdb keeps only in-frame clones here, not all; method: immunoSEQ multiplex PCR. The sample lists approximately 2.1 million clones, 93% occurring once. Notes on the study in general: About 5% of naive CD4 clonotypes were common to a handful of donors.

As concerns this clone: The antigen is unknown.

The origin of this receptor is a man between 18 and 35 years old in good health. Some clones in this sample may be carry-over from other donors' samples. The sequencing sample was made of naive CD4+ T cells from PBMCs. The subset is: CD45RA+ positively selected.

CDR3 in DNA: TGTGCCAGCAGCTTGGTCAGGGGGAATGAGCAGTTCTTC. Translation: CASSLVRGNEQFF. J is TRBJ2-1 and V is TRBV7-3; 7 positions match TRBD1. Germline V CDR1 and CDR2: SGHTA, FQGTGA. This CDR3 spans 13 amino acids. The J segment lost 7 bases and the V segment lost 3 bases, leaving 3 bases of the junction unmatched.